This T cell receptor (beta chain) originates from a study of cytomegalovirus exposure and HLA in healthy donors. Study context: Earlier findings included 117 million unique TCR beta sequences obtained from approximately 170 million T cells. Study-level findings and limits: Analysis performed later showed TCR beta chains linked to HLA being more clonally expanded than equally common others. Associated with HLA alleles at 0.05 false discovery rate in a later analysis were 17,000 or so TCR beta sequences. In a later analysis, across HLA loci, associated TCR counts were highest for DRB1, lowest for HLA-C.

This clone came up a few times. What it binds is unknown. The CDR3 is 17 amino acids. J gave up 4 bases and V 3 bases, and 9 bases lay outside the gene matches. Per the germline V gene, CDR1 is MGHDK and CDR2 is SYGVNS. Researchers ran the PCR with 60 Vbeta and 13 Jbeta primers. Method: immunoSEQ multiplex PCR; TCRdb's copy keeps in-frame clones and lacks some. The sample includes under 200,000 clones, 68% of them seen just once. The V gene is TRBV25-1, the J gene TRBJ2-2, with 9 bases that match TRBD1. Sample: PBMCs. The sequence derives from a woman aged 35 to 49 in good health and CMV-seropositive. The chain's CDR3 is CASSDSRTGAPTGELFF. The CDR3 coding sequence is TGTGCCAGCAGTGACTCCCGGACAGGGGCCCCCACCGGGGAGCTGTTTTTT.